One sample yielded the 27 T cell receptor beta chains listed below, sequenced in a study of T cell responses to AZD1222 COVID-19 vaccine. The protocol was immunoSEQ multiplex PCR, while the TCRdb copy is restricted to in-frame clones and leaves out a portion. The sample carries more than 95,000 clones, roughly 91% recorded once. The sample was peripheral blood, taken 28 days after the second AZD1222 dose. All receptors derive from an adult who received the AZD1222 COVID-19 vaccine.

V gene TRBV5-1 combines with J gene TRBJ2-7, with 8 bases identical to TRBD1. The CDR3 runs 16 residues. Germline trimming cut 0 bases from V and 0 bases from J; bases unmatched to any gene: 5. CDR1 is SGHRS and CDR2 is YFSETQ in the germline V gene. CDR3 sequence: CASSLGGQASSYEQYF. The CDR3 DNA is TGCGCCAGCAGCTTGGGGGGACAGGCGAGCTCCTACGAGCAGTACTTC.

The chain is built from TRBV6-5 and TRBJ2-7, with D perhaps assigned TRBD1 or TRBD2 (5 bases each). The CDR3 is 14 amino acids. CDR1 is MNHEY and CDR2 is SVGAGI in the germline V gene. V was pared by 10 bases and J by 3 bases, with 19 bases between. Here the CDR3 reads CATGLSQGRYEQYF. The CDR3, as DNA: TGTGCCACCGGACTCTCGCAGGGCCGCTACGAGCAGTACTTC.

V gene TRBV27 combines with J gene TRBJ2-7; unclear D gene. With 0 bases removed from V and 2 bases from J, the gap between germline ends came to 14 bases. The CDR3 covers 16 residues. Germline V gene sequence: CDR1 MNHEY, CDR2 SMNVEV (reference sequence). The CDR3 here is CASSLSALQAPYEQYF. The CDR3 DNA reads TGTGCCAGCAGTTTATCCGCGCTCCAGGCCCCCTACGAGCAGTACTTC.

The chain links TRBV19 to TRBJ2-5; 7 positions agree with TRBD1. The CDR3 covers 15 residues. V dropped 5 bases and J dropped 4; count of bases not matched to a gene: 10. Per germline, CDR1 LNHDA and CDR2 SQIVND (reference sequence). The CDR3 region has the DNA TGTGCCAGTAGTGGCTGGACAGGATTCGTAGAGACCCAGTACTTC. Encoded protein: CASSGWTGFVETQYF.

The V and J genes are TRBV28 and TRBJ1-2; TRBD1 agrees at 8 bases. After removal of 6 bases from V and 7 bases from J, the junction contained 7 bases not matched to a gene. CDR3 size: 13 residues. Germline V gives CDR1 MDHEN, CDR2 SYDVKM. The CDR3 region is CASRGQGTFGYTF. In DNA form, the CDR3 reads TGTGCCAGCAGAGGACAGGGAACGTTTGGCTACACCTTC.

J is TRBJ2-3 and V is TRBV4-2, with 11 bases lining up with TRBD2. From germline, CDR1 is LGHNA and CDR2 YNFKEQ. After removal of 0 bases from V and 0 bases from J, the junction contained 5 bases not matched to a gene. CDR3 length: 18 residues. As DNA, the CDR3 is TGTGCCAGCAGCCAAGAAGGTTTAGCGGGGGGGAGCACAGATACGCAGTATTTT. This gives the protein CASSQEGLAGGSTDTQYF.

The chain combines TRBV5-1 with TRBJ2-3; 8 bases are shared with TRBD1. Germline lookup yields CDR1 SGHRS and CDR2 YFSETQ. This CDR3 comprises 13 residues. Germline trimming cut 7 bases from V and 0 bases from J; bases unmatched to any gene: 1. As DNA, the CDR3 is TGCGCCAGCCGGACAGGGAGCACAGATACGCAGTATTTT. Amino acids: CASRTGSTDTQYF.

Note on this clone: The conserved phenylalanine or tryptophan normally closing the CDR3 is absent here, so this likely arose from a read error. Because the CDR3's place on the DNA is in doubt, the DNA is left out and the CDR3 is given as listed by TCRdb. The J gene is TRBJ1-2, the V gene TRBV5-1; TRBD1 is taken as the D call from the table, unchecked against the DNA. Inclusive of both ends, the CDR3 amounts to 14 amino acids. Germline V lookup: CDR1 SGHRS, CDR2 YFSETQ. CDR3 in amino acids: CASSLSGQGTQRVL.

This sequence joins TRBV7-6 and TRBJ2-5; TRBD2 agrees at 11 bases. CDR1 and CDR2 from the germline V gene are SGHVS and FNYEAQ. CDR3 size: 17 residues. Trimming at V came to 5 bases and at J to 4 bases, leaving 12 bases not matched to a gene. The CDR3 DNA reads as TGTGCCAGCAGCGGAGATACTAGCGGGAGTGGGACAGAGACCCAGTACTTC. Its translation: CASSGDTSGSGTETQYF.

The CDR3 region is CASTDWSSRTGELFF. Written as DNA, the CDR3 is TGTGCCAGTACCGACTGGTCAAGCAGGACCGGGGAGCTGTTTTTT. V gene TRBV19 combines with J gene TRBJ2-2; unclear D gene. The germline CDR1 and CDR2 sequences are LNHDA and SQIVND (reference sequence). The CDR3 is 15 amino acids. V lost 7 bases, J lost 5 bases, and 17 bases lay in between.

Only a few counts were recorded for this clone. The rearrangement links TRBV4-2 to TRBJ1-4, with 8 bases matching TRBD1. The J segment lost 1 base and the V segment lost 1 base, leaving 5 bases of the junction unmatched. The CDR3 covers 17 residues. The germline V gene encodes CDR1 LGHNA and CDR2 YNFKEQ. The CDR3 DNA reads TGTGCCAGCAGCCAAGCTCCCACAGGGGGAACTAATGAAAAACTGTTTTTT. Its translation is CASSQAPTGGTNEKLFF.

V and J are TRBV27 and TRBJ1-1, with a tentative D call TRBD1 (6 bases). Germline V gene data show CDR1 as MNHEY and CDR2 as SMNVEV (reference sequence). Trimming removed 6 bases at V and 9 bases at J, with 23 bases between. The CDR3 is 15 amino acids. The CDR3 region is CASSETLQGIFKAFF. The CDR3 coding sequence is TGTGCCAGCAGCGAAACACTACAGGGTATTTTTAAAGCTTTCTTT.

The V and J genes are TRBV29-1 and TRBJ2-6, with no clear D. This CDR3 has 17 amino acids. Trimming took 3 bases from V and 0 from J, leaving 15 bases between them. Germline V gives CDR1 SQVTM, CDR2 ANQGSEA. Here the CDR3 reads CSVDTRSTSSGANVLTF. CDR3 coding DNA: TGCAGCGTTGATACGAGGTCAACCAGCTCTGGGGCCAACGTCCTGACTTTC.

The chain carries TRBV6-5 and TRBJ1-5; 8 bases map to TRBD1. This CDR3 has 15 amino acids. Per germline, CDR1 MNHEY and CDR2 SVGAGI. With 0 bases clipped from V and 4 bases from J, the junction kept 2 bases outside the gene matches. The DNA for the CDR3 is TGTGCCAGCAGTTACTCTAGACAGGGGAATCAGCCCCAGCATTTT. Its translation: CASSYSRQGNQPQHF.

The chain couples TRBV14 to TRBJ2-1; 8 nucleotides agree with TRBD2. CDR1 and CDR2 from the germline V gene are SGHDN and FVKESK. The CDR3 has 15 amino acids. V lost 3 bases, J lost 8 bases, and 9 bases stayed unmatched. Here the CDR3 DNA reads TGTGCCAGCAGCCATATGCGGGGGGCCAGAGATGAGCAGTTCTTC. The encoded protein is CASSHMRGARDEQFF.

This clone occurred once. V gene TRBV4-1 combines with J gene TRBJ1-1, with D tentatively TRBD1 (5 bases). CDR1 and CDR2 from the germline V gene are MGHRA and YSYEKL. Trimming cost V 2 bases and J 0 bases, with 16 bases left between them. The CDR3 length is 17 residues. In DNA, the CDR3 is TGCGCCAGCAGCCAACACACCCGTGGGGGGGTGAACACTGAAGCTTTCTTT. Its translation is CASSQHTRGGVNTEAFF.

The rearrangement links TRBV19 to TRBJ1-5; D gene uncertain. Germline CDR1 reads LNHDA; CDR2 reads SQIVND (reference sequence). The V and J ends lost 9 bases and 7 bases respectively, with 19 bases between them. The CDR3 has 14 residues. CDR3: CASRYTSAVQPQHF. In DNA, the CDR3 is TGTGCCAGCAGGTACACAAGTGCAGTACAGCCCCAGCATTTT.

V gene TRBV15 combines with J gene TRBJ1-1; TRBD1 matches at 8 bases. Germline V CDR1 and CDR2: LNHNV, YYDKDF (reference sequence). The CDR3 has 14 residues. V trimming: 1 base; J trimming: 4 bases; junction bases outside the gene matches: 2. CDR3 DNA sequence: TGTGCCACCAGCAGAGGACAGGGGATCACTGAAGCTTTCTTT. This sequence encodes CATSRGQGITEAFF.

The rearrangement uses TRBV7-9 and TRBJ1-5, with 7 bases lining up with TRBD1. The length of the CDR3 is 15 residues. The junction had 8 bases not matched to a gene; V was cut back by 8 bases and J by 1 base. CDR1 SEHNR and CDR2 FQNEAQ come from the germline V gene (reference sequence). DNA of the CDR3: TGTGCCAGCGGGATTCCGGGACAGAGCAATCAGCCCCAGCATTTT. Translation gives CASGIPGQSNQPQHF.

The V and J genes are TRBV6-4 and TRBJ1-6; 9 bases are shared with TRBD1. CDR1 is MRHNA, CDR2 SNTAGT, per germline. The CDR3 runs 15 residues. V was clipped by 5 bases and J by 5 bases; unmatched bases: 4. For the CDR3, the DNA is TGTGCCAGCAGTCCAGACAGGGGGAATAATTCACCCCTCCACTTT. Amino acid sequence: CASSPDRGNNSPLHF.

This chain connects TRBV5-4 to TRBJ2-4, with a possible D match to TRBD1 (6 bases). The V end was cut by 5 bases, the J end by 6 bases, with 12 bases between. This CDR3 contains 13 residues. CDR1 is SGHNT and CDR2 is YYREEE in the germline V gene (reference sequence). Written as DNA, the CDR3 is TGTGCCAGCAGGTCCACAGGGTCAAACATTCAGTACTTC. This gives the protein CASRSTGSNIQYF.

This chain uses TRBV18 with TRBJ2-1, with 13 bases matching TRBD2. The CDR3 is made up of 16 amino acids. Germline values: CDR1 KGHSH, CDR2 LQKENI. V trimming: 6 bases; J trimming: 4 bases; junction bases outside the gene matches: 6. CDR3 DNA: TGTGCCAGCTCTCCGGGACTAGCGGGGCTGTACAATGAGCAGTTCTTC. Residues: CASSPGLAGLYNEQFF.

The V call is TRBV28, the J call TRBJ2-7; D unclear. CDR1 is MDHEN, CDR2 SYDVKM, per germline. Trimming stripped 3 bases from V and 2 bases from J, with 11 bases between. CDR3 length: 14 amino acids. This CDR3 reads CASSFTWAAYEQYF. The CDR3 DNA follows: TGTGCCAGCAGTTTCACTTGGGCCGCCTACGAGCAGTACTTC.

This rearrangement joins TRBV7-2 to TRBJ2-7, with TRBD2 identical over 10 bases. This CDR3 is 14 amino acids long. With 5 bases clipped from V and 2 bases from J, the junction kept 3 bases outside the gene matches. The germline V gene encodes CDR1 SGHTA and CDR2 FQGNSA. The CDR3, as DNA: TGTGCCAGCAGCCGGACTAGCGGAACCTACGAGCAGTACTTC. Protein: CASSRTSGTYEQYF. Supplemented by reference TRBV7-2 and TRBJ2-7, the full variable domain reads GAGVSQSPSNKVTEKGKDVELRCDPISGHTALYWYRQSLGQGLEFLIYFQGNSAPDKSGLPSDRFSAERTGGSVSTLTIQRTQQEDSAVYLCASSRTSGTYEQYFGPGTRLTVT.

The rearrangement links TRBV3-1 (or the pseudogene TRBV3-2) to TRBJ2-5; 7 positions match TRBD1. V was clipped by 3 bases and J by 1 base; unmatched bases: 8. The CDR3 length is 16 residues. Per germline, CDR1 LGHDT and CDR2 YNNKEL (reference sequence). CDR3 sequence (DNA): TGTGCCAGCAGCCACAGGGACAGAATAAGCCAAGAGACCCAGTACTTC. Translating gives CASSHRDRISQETQYF.

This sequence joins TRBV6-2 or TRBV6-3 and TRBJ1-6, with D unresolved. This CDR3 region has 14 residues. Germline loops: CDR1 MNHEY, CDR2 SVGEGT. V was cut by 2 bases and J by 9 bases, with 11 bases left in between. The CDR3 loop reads CASSYGPGGSPLHF. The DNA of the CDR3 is TGTGCCAGCAGTTACGGGCCTGGCGGTTCACCCCTCCACTTT.

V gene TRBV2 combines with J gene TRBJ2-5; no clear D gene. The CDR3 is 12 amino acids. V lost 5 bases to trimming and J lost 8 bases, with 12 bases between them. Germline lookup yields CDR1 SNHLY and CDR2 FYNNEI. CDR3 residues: CASSYEGDTQYF. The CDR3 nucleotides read TGTGCCAGCAGTTATGAAGGTGACACCCAGTACTTC.